The T cell receptor (beta chain) under discussion was sequenced for a study of blood T cell repertoires in COVID-19. Study-wide background: In each case, the material was cDNA or gDNA derived from T cells, B-cell-depleted T cells, or PBMCs.

Data came from immunoSEQ multiplex PCR; TCRdb stores just in-frame clones and leaves some out. The repertoire holds some 160,000 clones, with around 80% as singletons. This TCR was sampled from a woman in her sixties who had recovered from COVID-19. The sample was PBMCs or T cells enriched from blood (not recorded which).

The DNA of the CDR3 is TGTGCCATAAGCCCAGGAGGGGAGACCCAGTACTTC. Amino acids: CAISPGGETQYF. The gene calls are TRBV6-2 or TRBV6-3 and TRBJ2-5; tentative D call: TRBD2 (6 bases). Trimming left V 10 bases short and J 5 bases short, with 14 bases between. Germline V CDR1 and CDR2: MNHEY, SVGEGT. This CDR3 has 12 amino acids.